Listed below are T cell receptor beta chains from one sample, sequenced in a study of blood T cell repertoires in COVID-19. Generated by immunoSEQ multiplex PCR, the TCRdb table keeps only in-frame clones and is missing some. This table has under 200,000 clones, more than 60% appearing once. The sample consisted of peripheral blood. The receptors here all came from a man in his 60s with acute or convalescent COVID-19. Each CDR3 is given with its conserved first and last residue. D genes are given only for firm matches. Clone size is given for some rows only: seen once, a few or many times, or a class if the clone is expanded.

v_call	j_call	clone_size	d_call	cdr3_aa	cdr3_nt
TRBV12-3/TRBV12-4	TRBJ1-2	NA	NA	CASGGGGRNGYTF	TGTGCCAGCGGCGGCGGGGGGCGAAATGGCTACACCTTC
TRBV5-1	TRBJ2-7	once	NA	CASSWQGAEQYF	TGCGCCAGCAGCTGGCAGGGCGCCGAGCAGTACTTC
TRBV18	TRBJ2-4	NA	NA	CASSPEEIAKNIQYF	TGTGCCAGCTCACCGGAGGAGATAGCCAAAAACATTCAGTACTTC
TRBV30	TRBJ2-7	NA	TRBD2	CAWTGGGREQYF	TGTGCCTGGACCGGGGGGGGCCGCGAGCAGTACTTC
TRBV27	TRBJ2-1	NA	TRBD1	CASSSGQLLYNEQFF	TGTGCCAGCAGCTCGGGACAGCTACTCTACAATGAGCAGTTCTTC
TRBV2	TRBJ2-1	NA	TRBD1	CASSRDSSYNEQFF	TGTGCCAGCAGTAGGGACAGTTCCTACAATGAGCAGTTCTTC
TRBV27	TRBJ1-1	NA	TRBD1	CASSLQTGGLNTEAFF	TGTGCCAGCAGTTTACAAACAGGGGGGTTGAACACTGAAGCTTTCTTT
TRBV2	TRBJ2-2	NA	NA	CASSPTNTGELFF	TGTGCCAGCAGTCCTACTAACACCGGGGAGCTGTTTTTT
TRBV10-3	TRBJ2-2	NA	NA	CATQPGFTGGELFF	TGTGCCACCCAACCGGGGTTCACGGGGGGGGAGCTGTTTTTT
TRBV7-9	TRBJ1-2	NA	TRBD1	CASSLGQHLAGYTF	TGTGCCAGCAGCTTGGGACAGCACCTCGCGGGCTACACCTTC
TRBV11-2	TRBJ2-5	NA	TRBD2	CASSLGSGGETQYF	TGTGCCAGCAGCTTAGGGTCGGGGGGGGAGACCCAGTACTTC
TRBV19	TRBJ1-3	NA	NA	CASSININGNTIYF	TGTGCCAGTAGTATTAACATTAACGGAAACACCATATATTTT
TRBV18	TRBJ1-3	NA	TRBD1	CASSDRGSGNTIYF	TGTGCCAGCTCGGACAGGGGCTCTGGAAACACCATATATTTT
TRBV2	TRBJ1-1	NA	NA	CASRGPGATEAFF	TGTGCCAGCAGGGGGCCGGGCGCGACTGAAGCTTTCTTT
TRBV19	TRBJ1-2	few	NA	CASSPRDNPGYGYTF	TGTGCCAGTAGTCCCCGGGACAACCCGGGGTATGGCTACACCTTC
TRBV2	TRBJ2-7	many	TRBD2	CASSDPQAGDYEQYF	TGTGCCAGCAGTGACCCTCAAGCGGGGGACTACGAGCAGTACTTC
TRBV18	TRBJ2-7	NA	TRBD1	CASSPFTTTGTGAYEQYF	TGTGCCAGCTCACCTTTCACGACTACCGGGACAGGCGCCTACGAGCAGTACTTC
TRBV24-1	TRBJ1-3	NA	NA	CATSRTGGNTIYF	TGTGCCACCAGTCGGACTGGTGGAAACACCATATATTTT
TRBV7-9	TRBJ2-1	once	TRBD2	CASSPGISGGAYNEQFF	TGTGCCAGCAGCCCCGGGATTAGCGGGGGGGCCTACAATGAGCAGTTCTTC
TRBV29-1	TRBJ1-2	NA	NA	CSVEFQGLAYGYTF	TGCAGCGTTGAATTTCAGGGTTTAGCTTATGGCTACACCTTC
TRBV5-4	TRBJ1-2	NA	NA	CASSASGALLNYGYTF	TGTGCCAGCAGCGCCTCCGGAGCCCTCCTGAACTATGGCTACACCTTC
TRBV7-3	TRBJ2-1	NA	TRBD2	CASSSSPTSGNYNEQFF	TGTGCCAGCAGCTCCAGCCCTACTAGCGGGAATTACAATGAGCAGTTCTTC
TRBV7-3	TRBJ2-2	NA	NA	CASSLNPGGNTGELFF	TGTGCCAGCAGCTTAAACCCCGGGGGGAACACCGGGGAGCTGTTTTTT
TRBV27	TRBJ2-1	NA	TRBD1	CASGNFRDSEQFF	TGTGCCAGCGGGAACTTCCGGGACAGTGAGCAGTTCTTC
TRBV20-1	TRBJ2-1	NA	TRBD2	CSASPGTSGSYNEQFF	TGCAGTGCTAGTCCAGGGACTAGCGGGAGCTACAATGAGCAGTTCTTC